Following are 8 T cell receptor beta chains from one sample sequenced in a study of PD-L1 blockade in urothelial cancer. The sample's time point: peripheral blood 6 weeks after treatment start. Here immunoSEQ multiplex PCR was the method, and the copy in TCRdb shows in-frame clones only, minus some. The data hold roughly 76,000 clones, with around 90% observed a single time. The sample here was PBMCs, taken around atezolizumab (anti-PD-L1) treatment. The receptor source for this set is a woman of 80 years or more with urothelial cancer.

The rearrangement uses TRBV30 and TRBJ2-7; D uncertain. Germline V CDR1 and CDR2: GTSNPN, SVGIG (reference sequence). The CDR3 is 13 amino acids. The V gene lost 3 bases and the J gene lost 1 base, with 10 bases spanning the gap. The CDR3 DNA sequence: TGTGCCTGGAGGGGCCGTTCGTCCTACGAGCAGTACTTC. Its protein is CAWRGRSSYEQYF. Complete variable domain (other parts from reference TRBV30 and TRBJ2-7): SQTIHQWPATLVQPVGSPLSLECTVEGTSNPNLYWYRQAAGRGLQLLFYSVGIGQISSEVPQNLSASRPQDRQFILSSKKLLLSDSGFYLCAWRGRSSYEQYFGPGTRLTVT.

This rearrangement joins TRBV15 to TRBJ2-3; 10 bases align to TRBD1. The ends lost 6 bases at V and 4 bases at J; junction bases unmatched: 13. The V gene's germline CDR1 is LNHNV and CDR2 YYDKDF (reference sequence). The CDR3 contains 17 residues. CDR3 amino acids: CATSGRQGALESDTQYF. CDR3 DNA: TGTGCCACCAGTGGTCGACAGGGGGCGCTAGAGTCAGATACGCAGTATTTT. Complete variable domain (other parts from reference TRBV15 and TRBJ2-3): DAMVIQNPRYQVTQFGKPVTLSCSQTLNHNVMYWYQQKSSQAPKLLFHYYDKDFNNEADTPDNFQSRRPNTSFCFLDIRSPGLGDTAMYLCATSGRQGALESDTQYFGPGTRLTVL.

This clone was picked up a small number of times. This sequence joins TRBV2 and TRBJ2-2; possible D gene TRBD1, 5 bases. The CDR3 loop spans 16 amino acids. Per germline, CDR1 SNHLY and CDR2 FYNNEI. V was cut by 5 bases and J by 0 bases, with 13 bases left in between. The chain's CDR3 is CASSPWTYPNTGELFF. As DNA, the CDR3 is TGTGCCAGCAGTCCTTGGACATACCCGAACACCGGGGAGCTGTTTTTT.

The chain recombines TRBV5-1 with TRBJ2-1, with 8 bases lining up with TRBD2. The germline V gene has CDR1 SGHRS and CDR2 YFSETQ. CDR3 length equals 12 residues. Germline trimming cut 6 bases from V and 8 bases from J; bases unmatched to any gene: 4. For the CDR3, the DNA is TGCGCCAGCACGACTAGCGCCCATGAGCAGTTCTTC. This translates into CASTTSAHEQFF.

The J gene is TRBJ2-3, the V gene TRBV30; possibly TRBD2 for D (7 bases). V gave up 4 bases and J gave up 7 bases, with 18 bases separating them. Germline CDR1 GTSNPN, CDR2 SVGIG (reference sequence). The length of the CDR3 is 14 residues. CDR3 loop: CAWNVAGGGYTQYF. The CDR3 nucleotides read TGTGCCTGGAACGTAGCGGGTGGGGGCTATACGCAGTATTTT.

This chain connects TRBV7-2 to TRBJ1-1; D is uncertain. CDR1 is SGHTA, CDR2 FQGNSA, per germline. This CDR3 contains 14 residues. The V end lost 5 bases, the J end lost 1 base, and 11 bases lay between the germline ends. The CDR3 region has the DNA TGTGCCAGCAGCCAGAGGTTGGGGAACACTGAAGCTTTCTTT. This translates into CASSQRLGNTEAFF.

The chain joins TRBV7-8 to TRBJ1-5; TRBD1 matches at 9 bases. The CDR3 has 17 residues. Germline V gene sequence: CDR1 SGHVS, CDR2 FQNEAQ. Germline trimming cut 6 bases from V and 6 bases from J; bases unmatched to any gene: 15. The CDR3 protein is CASSADRGKGTRQPQHF. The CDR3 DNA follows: TGTGCCAGCAGTGCAGACAGGGGGAAAGGGACTCGTCAGCCCCAGCATTTT.

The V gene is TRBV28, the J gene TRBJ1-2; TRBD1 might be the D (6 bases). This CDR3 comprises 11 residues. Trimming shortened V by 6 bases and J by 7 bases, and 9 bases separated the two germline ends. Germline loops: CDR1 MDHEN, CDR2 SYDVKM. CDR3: CASSYRVGYTF. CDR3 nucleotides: TGTGCCAGCAGCTACAGGGTTGGCTACACCTTC.